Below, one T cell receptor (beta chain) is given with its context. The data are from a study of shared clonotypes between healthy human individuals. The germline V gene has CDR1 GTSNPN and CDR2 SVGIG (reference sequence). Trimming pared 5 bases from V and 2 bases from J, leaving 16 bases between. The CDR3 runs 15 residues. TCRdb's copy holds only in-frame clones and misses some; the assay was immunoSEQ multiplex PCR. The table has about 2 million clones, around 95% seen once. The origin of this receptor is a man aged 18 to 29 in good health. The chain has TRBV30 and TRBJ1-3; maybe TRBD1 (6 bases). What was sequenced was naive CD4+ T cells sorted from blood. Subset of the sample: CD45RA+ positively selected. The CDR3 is CAWGNRAETGNTIYF. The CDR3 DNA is TGTGCCTGGGGAAACAGGGCAGAAACTGGAAACACCATATATTTT.